Shown below are 6 T cell receptor beta chains from a single sample sequenced in a study of blood T cell repertoires in COVID-19. Assay used: immunoSEQ multiplex PCR; TCRdb lists only in-frame clones, some missing. Found here are approximately 150,000 clones, about 81% of them singletons; the top ten hold 15% to 20%. The sample consisted of peripheral blood. The receptors originated from a woman of 80 years or more with acute or convalescent COVID-19.

This chain connects TRBV7-9 to TRBJ2-1, with TRBD2 matching 10 bases. Germline CDR1 and CDR2: SEHNR and FQNEAQ (reference sequence). There are 15 residues in the CDR3. The J segment lost 8 bases and the V segment lost 0 bases, leaving 4 bases of the junction unmatched. The CDR3 region is CASSLALAGEDEQFF. In DNA, the CDR3 is TGTGCCAGCAGCTTAGCTCTAGCGGGAGAGGATGAGCAGTTCTTC.

J is TRBJ1-3 and V is TRBV6-4; 8 bases align to TRBD1. This CDR3 region has 14 residues. Germline trimming cut 7 bases from V and 4 bases from J; bases unmatched to any gene: 6. Germline values: CDR1 MRHNA, CDR2 SNTAGT. The CDR3 sequence is CASITDRVGNTIYF. The CDR3 DNA sequence: TGTGCCAGCATAACGGACAGGGTGGGAAACACCATATATTTT.

The rearrangement joins TRBV20-1 to TRBJ2-5; 8 bases map to TRBD2. The length of the CDR3 is 14 residues. Germline V lookup: CDR1 DFQATT, CDR2 SNEGSKA (reference sequence). After removal of 3 bases from V and 4 bases from J, the junction contained 7 bases not matched to a gene. CDR3 region: CSASPPGLGETQYF. The CDR3 bases are TGCAGTGCTAGTCCCCCGGGACTAGGAGAGACCCAGTACTTC.

This chain links TRBV3-1 (or the pseudogene TRBV3-2) with TRBJ2-7, with 11 bases that match TRBD2. The CDR3 spans 14 residues. The V and J ends lost 10 bases and 1 base, in that order; junction bases with no gene match: 6. The germline V gene encodes CDR1 LGHDT and CDR2 YNNKEL (reference sequence). The CDR3 region is CATQTSGTSYEQYF. In DNA form, the CDR3 reads TGTGCCACCCAGACTAGCGGGACATCCTACGAGCAGTACTTC.

The rearrangement uses TRBV27 and TRBJ1-1; D not resolved. Trimming left V 2 bases short and J 3 bases short, with 13 bases between. CDR3 size: 15 residues. Germline V gene data show CDR1 as MNHEY and CDR2 as SMNVEV (reference sequence). The CDR3 bases are TGTGCCAGCAGTTTAACCCATCCAAGAGACACTGAAGCTTTCTTT. It encodes CASSLTHPRDTEAFF.

The chain is built from TRBV2 and TRBJ2-1; 7 positions match TRBD2. The CDR3 covers 15 residues. Germline V gene lookup returns CDR1 SNHLY and CDR2 FYNNEI. J lost 2 bases, V lost 6 bases, and 7 bases had no gene match. The CDR3 DNA reads as TGTGCCAGCAGCTCACTAGCGTCCACCTACAATGAGCAGTTCTTC. It encodes CASSSLASTYNEQFF.